This T cell receptor (beta chain) is drawn from a study of T cell responses to AZD1222 COVID-19 vaccine. The trim removed 4 bases at V and 4 bases at J, leaving 7 bases unmatched. From germline, CDR1 is SGHDT and CDR2 YYEEEE. This CDR3 region has 14 residues. TCRdb keeps only in-frame clones here, not all; method: immunoSEQ multiplex PCR. Among about 70,000 clones listed, 90% were seen once. The rearrangement links TRBV5-6 to TRBJ1-2; 7 bases agree with TRBD1. The receptor was derived from an adult who received the AZD1222 COVID-19 vaccine. Sample: peripheral blood, taken 28 days after the second AZD1222 dose. Here the CDR3 reads CASSQTGPTYGYTF. The CDR3 DNA sequence: TGTGCCAGCAGCCAGACAGGGCCTACCTATGGCTACACCTTC.